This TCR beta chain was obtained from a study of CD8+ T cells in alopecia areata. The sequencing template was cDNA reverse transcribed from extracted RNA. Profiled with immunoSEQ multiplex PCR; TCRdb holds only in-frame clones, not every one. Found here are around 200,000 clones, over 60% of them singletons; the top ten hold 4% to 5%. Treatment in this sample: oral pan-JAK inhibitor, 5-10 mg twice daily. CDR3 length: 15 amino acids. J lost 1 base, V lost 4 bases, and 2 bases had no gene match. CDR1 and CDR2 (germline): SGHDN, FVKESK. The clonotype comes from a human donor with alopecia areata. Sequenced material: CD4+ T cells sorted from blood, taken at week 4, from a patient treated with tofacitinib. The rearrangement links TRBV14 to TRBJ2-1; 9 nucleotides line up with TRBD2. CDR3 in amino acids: CASSLTSGSYNEQFF. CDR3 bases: TGTGCCAGCAGCCTGACTAGCGGTTCCTACAATGAGCAGTTCTTC.